The 24 T cell receptor beta chains below were found in one sample sequenced in a study of human T cells and chemical hapten exposure. Sample time point: patch test 2, 6 weeks after DPC sensitization. Treatment denoted: therapeutic diphenylcyclopropenone sensitization with weekly scalp DPC. MiXCR was run by TCRdb on the RACE reads, yielding one entry per CDR3 protein. The sample has roughly 120,000 distinct CDR3 sequences, 9.2% seen once; the top ten hold 2.5% to 3.5%. The specimen was whole blood, collected in connection with sensitization to the hapten diphenylcyclopropenone (DPC). These receptors came from a woman aged 40-49 years with alopecia areata. Some clones in this sample may be carry-over from other donors' samples.

This chain links TRBV21-1 with TRBJ1-2; TRBD1 was called by the table and not checked on the DNA. TRBV21-1 is annotated as a pseudogene. The CDR3 is made up of 13 amino acids. CDR3 sequence: CASSHQMIKTEEF. CDR3 in DNA: TGTGCCAGCAGCCACCAAATGATAAAGACAGAAGAATTC.

This clonotype was observed many times. The gene calls are TRBV6-2 or TRBV6-3 and TRBJ2-3; TRBD2 matches at 10 bases. This CDR3 has 18 residues. After removal of 0 bases from V and 2 bases from J, the junction contained 8 bases not matched to a gene. Germline values: CDR1 MNHEY, CDR2 SVGEGT. The CDR3 coding sequence is TGTGCCAGCAGTTACTCGAGACTAGCGGGTTATAACACAGATACGCAGTATTTT. Its translation is CASSYSRLAGYNTDTQYF.

The table lists this clonotype with a few counts. The chain uses TRBV10-3 and TRBJ2-2; 12 bases fit TRBD2. Germline assignment: CDR1 ENHRY and CDR2 SYGVKD. This CDR3 region has 14 residues. The trim removed 7 bases at V and 7 bases at J, leaving 4 bases unmatched. The CDR3 nucleotides are TGTGCCATCAAACGACTAGCGGGGGACGGGGAGCTGTTTTTT. Translating it yields CAIKRLAGDGELFF.

The chain couples TRBV18 to TRBJ1-2; 8 bases map to TRBD1. CDR3 length equals 19 residues. Unmatched junction bases numbered 20, after V lost 5 bases and J lost 3 bases. In germline, CDR1 is KGHSH, CDR2 LQKENI. The CDR3 DNA reads as TGTGCCAGCTCAGCGTCGGACAGGGTGGAGACTAAAAGGGACTATGGCTACACCTTC. Translating it yields CASSASDRVETKRDYGYTF.

The J gene is TRBJ1-5, the V gene TRBV6-2 or TRBV6-3; tentative D call: TRBD1 (5 bases). The CDR3 covers 16 residues. Looked up from germline, CDR1 is MNHEY and CDR2 is SVGEGT. V gave up 6 bases and J gave up 3 bases, with 18 bases separating them. For the CDR3, the DNA is TGTGCCAGCAGCCGCCTCCCAAGGGACCTCAATCAGCCCCAGCATTTT. Its protein product is CASSRLPRDLNQPQHF.

This clonotype came up many times. The V and J genes are TRBV7-9 and TRBJ2-3; 8 nucleotides align to TRBD2. There are 14 residues in the CDR3. Germline lookup yields CDR1 SEHNR and CDR2 FQNEAQ (reference sequence). Unmatched junction bases numbered 3, after V lost 6 bases and J lost 1 base. The CDR3 spells CASRGLGGTDTQYF. The CDR3 bases are TGTGCCAGCAGGGGACTAGGGGGCACAGATACGCAGTATTTT. Full variable domain (outside the CDR3, taken from reference TRBV7-9 and TRBJ2-3): DTGVSQNPRHKITKRGQNVTFRCDPISEHNRLYWYRQTLGQGPEFLTYFQNEAQLEKSRLLSDRFSAERPKGSFSTLEIQRTEQGDSAMYLCASRGLGGTDTQYFGPGTRLTVL.

This clonotype was seen a few times. The gene calls are TRBV5-6 and TRBJ2-7; D is possibly TRBD1 (5 bases). The CDR3 is 12 residues long. CDR1 is SGHDT and CDR2 is YYEEEE in the germline V gene. Trimming shortened V by 2 bases and J by 6 bases, and 9 bases separated the two germline ends. The CDR3 DNA reads as TGTGCCAGCAGCTTCCAGGGAACCGAGCAGTACTTC. Its protein product is CASSFQGTEQYF.

This clonotype was picked up many times. This chain joins TRBV4-1 and TRBJ2-7; D remains ambiguous. V was cut by 1 base and J by 1 base, with 11 bases left in between. Germline V lookup: CDR1 MGHRA, CDR2 YSYEKL. The CDR3 consists of 15 residues. The CDR3, as DNA: TGCGCCAGCAGCCAAGGCGGCGGTTCTTCCTACGAGCAGTACTTC. As protein: CASSQGGGSSYEQYF.

This clonotype was observed at least ten times. J is TRBJ1-4 and V is TRBV5-1; TRBD1 matches at 9 bases. J gave up 8 bases and V 0 bases, and 2 bases lay outside the gene matches. The germline V gene has CDR1 SGHRS and CDR2 YFSETQ. This CDR3 is 14 amino acids long. The CDR3 protein is CASSLGTGEEKLFF. DNA for the CDR3: TGCGCCAGCAGCTTGGGGACAGGGGAGGAAAAACTGTTTTTT.

Many counts were recorded for this clonotype. The genes are TRBV7-2 and TRBJ2-3; D perhaps matches TRBD1 (5 bases). CDR3 length equals 15 residues. The germline V gene encodes CDR1 SGHTA and CDR2 FQGNSA. V gave up 0 bases and J gave up 2 bases, with 9 bases separating them. The CDR3 spells CASSLAPDNTDTQYF. CDR3 nucleotides: TGTGCCAGCAGCTTAGCCCCGGACAACACAGATACGCAGTATTTT. The full variable domain, its missing parts supplied by reference TRBV7-2 and TRBJ2-3, is GAGVSQSPSNKVTEKGKDVELRCDPISGHTALYWYRQSLGQGLEFLIYFQGNSAPDKSGLPSDRFSAERTGGSVSTLTIQRTQQEDSAVYLCASSLAPDNTDTQYFGPGTRLTVL.

The table lists this clonotype with many counts. The rearrangement joins TRBV9 to TRBJ2-4, with 8 bases matching TRBD2. The J segment lost 1 base and the V segment lost 0 bases, leaving 3 bases of the junction unmatched. The germline CDR1 and CDR2 sequences are SGDLS and YYNGEE. This CDR3 is built from 16 residues. The DNA of the CDR3 is TGTGCCAGCAGCGTAGCCCCGGGGGGGGCCAAAAACATTCAGTACTTC. The encoded protein is CASSVAPGGAKNIQYF. Full variable domain (rest looked up from reference TRBV9 and TRBJ2-4): DSGVTQTPKHLITATGQRVTLRCSPRSGDLSVYWYQQSLDQGLQFLIQYYNGEERAKGNILERFSAQQFPDLHSELNLSSLELGDSALYFCASSVAPGGAKNIQYFGAGTRLSVL.

The table lists this clonotype with many counts. This sequence joins TRBV9 and TRBJ2-7, with D possibly being TRBD1 (5 bases). The ends were cut back, 3 bases at V and 0 bases at J, with 10 bases in the middle. Germline V gene sequence: CDR1 SGDLS, CDR2 YYNGEE. This CDR3 has 14 residues. The CDR3 region is CASSATEFSYEQYF. The CDR3 DNA sequence: TGTGCCAGCAGCGCGACAGAATTCTCCTACGAGCAGTACTTC.

This clonotype was picked up a small number of times. Here the CDR3 reads CASSLFGGGGEKLFF. CDR3 bases: TGTGCCAGCAGTTTGTTTGGAGGGGGAGGAGAAAAACTGTTTTTT. This chain uses TRBV28 with TRBJ1-4; TRBD1 might be the D (6 bases). The CDR3 runs to 15 residues. Trimming took 3 bases from V and 8 from J, leaving 16 bases between them. Germline V gene data show CDR1 as MDHEN and CDR2 as SYDVKM.

Many counts were recorded for this clonotype. This chain uses TRBV6-5 with TRBJ2-1; TRBD1 matches at 7 bases. The CDR3 totals 12 residues. Per germline, CDR1 MNHEY and CDR2 SVGAGI. The ends lost 6 bases at V and 13 bases at J; junction bases unmatched: 9. The CDR3 protein is CASSSNTGVQFF. As DNA, the CDR3 is TGTGCCAGCAGCTCCAACACAGGGGTTCAGTTCTTC.

This clonotype was observed at least ten times. The chain combines TRBV6-2 or TRBV6-3 with TRBJ1-1; TRBD1 agrees at 7 bases. The trim removed 6 bases at V and 6 bases at J, leaving 16 bases unmatched. The CDR3 runs to 16 residues. Germline V lookup: CDR1 MNHEY, CDR2 SVGEGT. The CDR3 bases are TGTGCCAGCAGCCTAGACTCGACAGGGAGGAGCCCTGAAGCTTTCTTT. Translation gives CASSLDSTGRSPEAFF.

The chain links TRBV29-1 to TRBJ1-1, with 7 bases lining up with TRBD1. The germline V gene encodes CDR1 SQVTM and CDR2 ANQGSEA. There are 13 residues in the CDR3. The V and J ends lost 2 bases and 6 bases, in that order; junction bases with no gene match: 6. The CDR3 DNA reads TGCAGCGTTGAACCCAGGGGGGGGGCTGAAGCTTTCTTT. Protein: CSVEPRGGAEAFF.

The chain uses TRBV10-2 and TRBJ2-1; tentatively, D is TRBD2 (5 bases). The CDR3 has 12 residues. Trimming stripped 8 bases from V and 5 bases from J, with 10 bases between. Germline lookup yields CDR1 WSHSY and CDR2 SAAADI. CDR3 nucleotides: TGCGCCAGCCAGTCGGGAAACAATGAGCAGTTCTTC. Translated, it gives CASQSGNNEQFF.

V gene TRBV7-2 combines with J gene TRBJ2-4; 8 bases map to TRBD1. The CDR3 totals 14 residues. Germline loops: CDR1 SGHTA, CDR2 FQGNSA. The V and J ends lost 4 bases and 8 bases, in that order; junction bases with no gene match: 7. CDR3 DNA sequence: TGTGCCAGCAGCTCTGACAGGGGCATATACATTCAGTACTTC. Protein: CASSSDRGIYIQYF.

This clonotype was detected ten times or more. This chain connects TRBV19 to TRBJ2-1; no firm D call. CDR3 size: 16 residues. Germline V gene lookup returns CDR1 LNHDA and CDR2 SQIVND (reference sequence). V lost 1 base and J lost 0, with 10 bases in between. This chain's CDR3 is CASSIVPGNSYNEQFF. DNA of the CDR3: TGTGCCAGTAGTATAGTCCCAGGAAACTCCTACAATGAGCAGTTCTTC.

As for this clonotype: A read error may produce the germline difference seen at one junction end. The chain employs TRBV11-2 and TRBJ2-7; D gene unclear. The CDR3 loop spans 14 amino acids. The V gene's germline CDR1 is SGHAT and CDR2 FQNNGV. The CDR3 here is CVSSLGARVDEQYF. In nucleotides, the CDR3 is TGTGTCAGCAGCTTAGGAGCTCGAGTGGACGAGCAGTACTTC.

In its sample, this clonotype was seen many times. V usage is TRBV6-6 and J usage is TRBJ2-3; D gene uncertain. Germline CDR1 reads MNHNY; CDR2 reads SVGAGI (reference sequence). Between the trimmed V and J ends, which lost 8 bases and 2 bases, there was a span of 14 bases. This CDR3 has 14 amino acids. The CDR3 sequence is CASCDWTATDTQYF. The CDR3 DNA reads as TGTGCCAGCTGCGATTGGACCGCCACAGATACGCAGTATTTT.

This clonotype was counted ten times or more. The V and J genes are TRBV28 and TRBJ2-3; 7 positions agree with TRBD1. Germline V lookup: CDR1 MDHEN, CDR2 SYDVKM. The CDR3 is 15 residues long. V shed 7 bases, J shed 2 bases, and the junction held 9 bases outside the gene matches. The CDR3: CASTVGGLHTDTQYF. In nucleotides, the CDR3 is TGTGCCAGCACAGTAGGGGGCCTCCACACAGATACGCAGTATTTT.

The V call is TRBV7-2, the J call TRBJ1-2, with 9 nucleotides matching TRBD1. The CDR3 contains 16 residues. Unmatched junction bases numbered 12, after V lost 5 bases and J lost 5 bases. The V gene's germline CDR1 is SGHTA and CDR2 FQGNSA. CDR3 loop: CASSPRTQGAGYGYTF. The CDR3 DNA follows: TGTGCCAGCAGCCCTAGGACACAGGGGGCAGGATATGGCTACACCTTC.

This clonotype has ten or more counts. V gene TRBV5-1 combines with J gene TRBJ2-5; the match to TRBD1 covers 8 bases. Germline V gives CDR1 SGHRS, CDR2 YFSETQ. Trimming removed 4 bases from V and 2 bases from J; junction bases left unmatched: 7. This CDR3 is 15 amino acids long. CDR3 amino acids: CASSGWGTGQETQYF. In nucleotides, the CDR3 is TGCGCCAGCAGCGGTTGGGGGACAGGACAAGAGACCCAGTACTTC.